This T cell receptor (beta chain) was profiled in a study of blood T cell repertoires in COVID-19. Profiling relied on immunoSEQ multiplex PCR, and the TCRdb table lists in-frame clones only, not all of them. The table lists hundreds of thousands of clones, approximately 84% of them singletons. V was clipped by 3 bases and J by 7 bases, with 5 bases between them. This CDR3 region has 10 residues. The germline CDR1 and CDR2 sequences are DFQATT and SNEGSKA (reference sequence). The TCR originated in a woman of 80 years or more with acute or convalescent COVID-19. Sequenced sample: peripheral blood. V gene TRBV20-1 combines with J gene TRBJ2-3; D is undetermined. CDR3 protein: CSASQNTQYF. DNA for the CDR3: TGCAGTGCTAGCCAAAATACGCAGTATTTT.